The 4 T cell receptor beta chains listed next were all sequenced from one sample in a study of blood T cell repertoires in COVID-19. Clones were sequenced by immunoSEQ multiplex PCR, and TCRdb holds only the in-frame ones, with some missing. The sample records about 150,000 clones, around 88% being singletons. Sequenced sample: peripheral blood. The receptors derive from a human donor in a cohort sampled during active COVID-19.

This clone showed up just once. The CDR3 nucleotides are TGTGCCAGCAGTTTACCCCTTACAAGCTCCTACAATGAGCAGTTCTTC. Protein: CASSLPLTSSYNEQFF. J is TRBJ2-1 and V is TRBV28, with D uncertain. This CDR3 has 16 residues. V lost 2 bases to trimming and J lost 0 bases, with 11 bases between them. Per germline, CDR1 MDHEN and CDR2 SYDVKM.

The chain recombines TRBV9 with TRBJ1-3; D is unresolved. The length of the CDR3 is 15 residues. Germline V CDR1 and CDR2: SGDLS, YYNGEE. Trimming pared 2 bases from V and 0 bases from J, leaving 9 bases between. Written as DNA, the CDR3 is TGTGCCAGCAGCGTGGACGGGGACTCTGGAAACACCATATATTTT. Translation: CASSVDGDSGNTIYF. Full variable domain (remainder filled in from reference TRBV9 and TRBJ1-3): DSGVTQTPKHLITATGQRVTLRCSPRSGDLSVYWYQQSLDQGLQFLIQYYNGEERAKGNILERFSAQQFPDLHSELNLSSLELGDSALYFCASSVDGDSGNTIYFGEGSWLTVV.

The chain combines TRBV27 with TRBJ2-1; 16 positions agree with TRBD2. The CDR3 has 17 residues. The J segment lost 7 bases and the V segment lost 4 bases, leaving 7 bases of the junction unmatched. Germline V lookup: CDR1 MNHEY, CDR2 SMNVEV (reference sequence). For the CDR3, the DNA is TGTGCCAGCAGTTCCCCCGGGACTAGCGGGAGGGGGAATGAGCAGTTCTTC. The encoded protein is CASSSPGTSGRGNEQFF.

The V and J genes are TRBV6-2 or TRBV6-3 and TRBJ1-4; D may be TRBD1 (5 bases). The CDR3 sequence is 15 residues long. The V end lost 2 bases, the J end lost 8 bases, and 15 bases lay between the germline ends. From germline, CDR1 is MNHEY and CDR2 SVGEGT. Written as DNA, the CDR3 is TGTGCCAGCAGTTACCCCGTAGGGGTGGAAGAAAAACTGTTTTTT. Its translation: CASSYPVGVEEKLFF.